One and the same sample provided the 29 T cell receptor beta chains below, sequenced in a study of blood T cells in healthy people across ages. For the second PCR, which ran for about 7 to 11 cycles, a sample-barcoded 5' primer and a J-beta primer mix were used. TCRdb re-called the 5' RACE reads with MiXCR, one entry per CDR3 protein. The sample records about 700,000 distinct CDR3 sequences, 32% being singletons. The sample comprised blood. The receptors shown here come from an elderly woman in good health.

CDR3 residues: CASSLGTSLYNEQFF. CDR3 bases: TGTGCCAGCAGCTTAGGGACTAGCCTCTACAATGAGCAGTTCTTC. The chain carries TRBV7-3 and TRBJ2-1, with 9 bases matching TRBD2. CDR1 is SGHTA, CDR2 FQGTGA, per germline. Losses at the gene ends were 2 bases for V and 3 bases for J; bases not matched to a gene: 2. The CDR3 loop spans 15 amino acids.

The chain employs TRBV21-1 and TRBJ2-5; TRBD1 is taken as the D call from the table, unchecked against the DNA. TRBV21-1 constitutes a pseudogene. The CDR3 consists of 15 residues. As DNA, the CDR3 is TGTGCCAGCACCTCTCGGCTAAGGGGGCCCAATGAGCAGTACTTC. Protein product: CASTSRLRGPNEQYF.

This clonotype was detected only once. One end of the junction varies from germline; a read error may be responsible. The chain joins TRBV4-1 to TRBJ2-1; TRBD2 aligns across 10 bases. Looked up from germline, CDR1 is MGHRA and CDR2 is YSYEKL. This CDR3 is 17 amino acids long. The chain's CDR3 is CASSQDRASGGVSVRSF. The CDR3 DNA reads as TGCGCCAGCAGCCAAGATCGGGCTAGCGGGGGCGTAAGTGTGCGGTCCTTC.

This sequence joins TRBV6-6 and TRBJ1-4, with D maybe TRBD1 (5 bases). V was clipped by 8 bases and J by 8 bases, with 15 bases between them. Germline V gene sequence: CDR1 MNHNY, CDR2 SVGAGI (reference sequence). The CDR3 has 13 amino acids. CDR3 nucleotide sequence: TGTGCCAGCGGGAGGCAGGGAGGCGAAAAACTGTTTTTT. The encoded protein is CASGRQGGEKLFF.

The chain carries TRBV6-6 and TRBJ2-1; 9 positions match TRBD2. The V gene end was trimmed by 6 bases and the J gene end by 7 bases; junction bases not matched to a gene: 13. CDR3 length: 16 residues. Germline CDR1 and CDR2: MNHNY and SVGAGI (reference sequence). The CDR3 reads CASRPDGRGGRNEQFF. The CDR3 DNA is TGTGCCAGCAGACCTGACGGGCGGGGGGGCAGGAATGAGCAGTTCTTC.

In its sample, this clonotype was seen many times. The chain couples TRBV2 to TRBJ1-5; no clear D gene. Trimming pared 1 base from V and 8 bases from J, leaving 9 bases between. This CDR3 spans 13 amino acids. CDR1 and CDR2 (germline): SNHLY, FYNNEI. CDR3 bases: TGTGCCAGCAGTGAAGAGTTCGGAAAGCCCCAGCATTTT. Amino acid sequence: CASSEEFGKPQHF.

This clonotype has a count of ten or more. The rearrangement joins TRBV2 to TRBJ2-1; 8 nucleotides match TRBD2. The CDR3 is made up of 15 amino acids. V lost 6 bases and J lost 3; bases outside the gene matches: 7. Germline CDR1 reads SNHLY; CDR2 reads FYNNEI. CDR3 coding DNA: TGTGCCAGCAGACTGCGGGGGGCCCTCTACAATGAGCAGTTCTTC. Translation: CASRLRGALYNEQFF.

This clonotype was seen many times. CDR3 sequence reads: CASSQRGGSSYNEQFF. In DNA, the CDR3 is TGTGCCAGCAGCCAGCGGGGGGGCAGCTCCTACAATGAGCAGTTCTTC. The V and J genes are TRBV4-2 and TRBJ2-1, with 9 nucleotides matching TRBD2. This CDR3 is built from 16 residues. The trim removed 3 bases at V and 0 bases at J, leaving 3 bases unmatched. Per germline, CDR1 LGHNA and CDR2 YNFKEQ.

This clonotype was recorded at least ten times. The chain links TRBV9 to TRBJ2-7; D ambiguous. Trimming left V 0 bases short and J 2 bases short, with 6 bases between. Per germline, CDR1 SGDLS and CDR2 YYNGEE. The CDR3 length is 13 residues. The CDR3 bases are TGTGCCAGCAGCGTAGAGGGTGCCTACGAGCAGTACTTC. This gives the protein CASSVEGAYEQYF.

The gene calls are TRBV12-3 or TRBV12-4 and TRBJ2-5; the D gene is possibly TRBD1 (5 bases). This CDR3 has 14 residues. The V and J ends lost 5 bases and 4 bases respectively, with 14 bases between them. The CDR3 sequence: CASSTTQGAETQYF. CDR3 DNA: TGTGCCAGCAGTACCACCCAAGGGGCAGAGACCCAGTACTTC.

The rearrangement links TRBV9 to TRBJ2-3; no definite D call. V shed 3 bases and J shed 0 bases, with 8 bases lying between them. The CDR3 covers 14 residues. Germline CDR1 reads SGDLS; CDR2 reads YYNGEE. The CDR3 bases are TGTGCCAGCAGCGAGGACCGCAGCACAGATACGCAGTATTTT. It codes for CASSEDRSTDTQYF.

The genes are TRBV7-2 and TRBJ2-5; 10 bases align to TRBD1. The V gene's germline CDR1 is SGHTA and CDR2 FQGNSA. The V segment lost 5 bases and the J segment 11 bases; nucleotides outside the gene matches: 20. The CDR3 contains 17 residues. CDR3 sequence reads: CASSPSATGGSYNGQYF. In nucleotides, the CDR3 is TGTGCCAGCAGCCCCAGTGCGACAGGGGGCTCCTACAATGGGCAGTACTTC.

V and J are TRBV20-1 and TRBJ2-7; a weak D match, TRBD1 (6 bases). Judging by the DNA end, TRBJ2-5 fits better; the J call may be wrong. The CDR3 is 14 amino acids. Germline V CDR1 and CDR2: DFQATT, SNEGSKA (reference sequence). This chain's CDR3 is CSVRALAGAETQYF. The CDR3 DNA is TGCAGTGTCCGCGCCTTGGCAGGGGCGGAGACCCAGTACTTC.

This clonotype was seen only a few times. The rearrangement joins TRBV6-2 or TRBV6-3 to TRBJ1-2; 7 nucleotides agree with TRBD1. Germline lookup yields CDR1 MNHEY and CDR2 SVGEGT. The CDR3 spans 14 residues. V was pared by 0 bases and J by 6 bases, with 4 bases of the junction left unmatched. The DNA for the CDR3 is TGTGCCAGCAGTTACTCCGGGACAGCGGATGGCTACACCTTC. Its translation is CASSYSGTADGYTF.

This clonotype came up many times. J is TRBJ2-3 and V is TRBV12-3 or TRBV12-4; 7 bases line up with TRBD2. The junction had 6 bases not matched to a gene; V was cut back by 3 bases and J by 0 bases. The CDR3 loop spans 16 amino acids. The CDR3 coding sequence is TGTGCCAGCAGTTTCGCGGGGGTGAAAAGCACAGATACGCAGTATTTT. This encodes CASSFAGVKSTDTQYF.

J is TRBJ2-1 and V is TRBV4-1; 8 bases map to TRBD1. After removal of 0 bases from V and 8 bases from J, the junction contained 6 bases not matched to a gene. The CDR3 contains 15 residues. The germline V gene has CDR1 MGHRA and CDR2 YSYEKL. In DNA, the CDR3 is TGCGCCAGCAGCCAAGACCAGGGGGCGATCGATGAGCAGTTCTTC. Translation: CASSQDQGAIDEQFF.

This clonotype was picked up a small number of times. Possible read error: a much larger clone is one base away. The V and J genes are TRBV7-2 and TRBJ2-1; no reliable D call. V lost 3 bases and J 5 bases, leaving 17 bases between the germline ends. The CDR3 is made up of 16 amino acids. CDR1 is SGHTA and CDR2 is FQGNSA in the germline V gene. The CDR3 sequence is CASSFCHLLGHNEQFF. CDR3 DNA sequence: TGTGCCAGCAGCTTCTGCCACCTCTTAGGGCACAATGAGCAGTTCTTC.

This clonotype appeared a few times. This sequence may be a read error, since a much larger clone differs from it by one base. CDR3 amino acids: CSARTDSYGYTF. The CDR3, as DNA: TGCAGCGCCCGGACGGACAGTTATGGCTACACCTTC. The rearrangement links TRBV29-1 to TRBJ1-2; D might be TRBD1 (6 bases). The CDR3 runs 12 residues. Trimming stripped 7 bases from V and 5 bases from J, with 14 bases between. Per germline, CDR1 SQVTM and CDR2 ANQGSEA.

This clonotype was seen at least ten times. The chain couples TRBV7-9 to TRBJ2-7, with 9 bases identical to TRBD2. Germline values: CDR1 SEHNR, CDR2 FQNEAQ (reference sequence). Trimming at V came to 0 bases and at J to 6 bases, leaving 9 bases not matched to a gene. The CDR3 loop spans 16 amino acids. DNA of the CDR3: TGTGCCAGCAGCTTAGCATCGCTAGCGGGGACCTCCGAGCAGTACTTC. Translated, it gives CASSLASLAGTSEQYF. The entire variable domain, with the rest obtained from reference TRBV7-9 and TRBJ2-7, is as follows: DTGVSQNPRHKITKRGQNVTFRCDPISEHNRLYWYRQTLGQGPEFLTYFQNEAQLEKSRLLSDRFSAERPKGSFSTLEIQRTEQGDSAMYLCASSLASLAGTSEQYFGPGTRLTVT.

This clonotype was counted between two and nine times. The chain carries TRBV19 and TRBJ1-4; possible D gene TRBD1, 5 bases. V was cut by 4 bases and J by 8 bases, with 17 bases left in between. Germline CDR1 and CDR2: LNHDA and SQIVND (reference sequence). The CDR3 has 15 amino acids. Written as DNA, the CDR3 is TGTGCCAGTAGTACGCGGCAGGGCTTGGAAGAAAAACTGTTTTTT. Translated, it gives CASSTRQGLEEKLFF.

This clonotype was detected many times. CDR3 sequence reads: CASSRGGNIQYF. The CDR3 nucleotides are TGTGCCAGCAGTCGAGGGGGGAACATTCAGTACTTC. This rearrangement joins TRBV6-1 to TRBJ2-4; either TRBD1 or TRBD2 may fit D (6 bases each). V gave up 5 bases and J gave up 7 bases, with 9 bases separating them. This CDR3 region has 12 residues. CDR1 and CDR2 (germline): MNHNS, SASEGT.

The table lists this clonotype with a few counts. A single base separates this from a much larger clone, so it may be a read error. The V call is TRBV7-6, the J call TRBJ1-1; D is uncertain. Germline lookup yields CDR1 SGHVS and CDR2 FNYEAQ. The ends were cut back, 4 bases at V and 6 bases at J, with 12 bases in the middle. There are 13 residues in the CDR3. In nucleotides, the CDR3 is TGTGCCAGCAGCTCAAAGGTTGGCGCTGAAGCTTTCTTT. It encodes CASSSKVGAEAFF.

The table lists this clonotype with a few counts. This may be a read error: a much more frequent sequence differs by one nucleotide. The chain joins TRBV5-1 to TRBJ2-1, with 9 bases aligning to TRBD2. The J segment lost 7 bases and the V segment lost 3 bases, leaving 8 bases of the junction unmatched. The CDR3 length is 15 residues. The germline CDR1 and CDR2 sequences are SGHRS and YFSETQ. CDR3 residues: CASSWGGGARNEQFF. DNA for the CDR3: TGCGCCAGCAGCTGGGGCGGGGGGGCAAGAAATGAGCAGTTCTTC.

The chain uses TRBV4-3 and TRBJ1-1; D perhaps matches TRBD1 (5 bases). Germline V CDR1 and CDR2: LGHNA, YSLEER. Between the trimmed V and J ends, which lost 3 bases and 7 bases, there was a span of 12 bases. The CDR3 loop spans 13 amino acids. In DNA form, the CDR3 reads TGCGCCAGCAGCCAGTTTCGCGACAGTGAAGCTTTCTTT. It translates to CASSQFRDSEAFF.

This chain joins TRBV10-2 and TRBJ2-6; D gene uncertain. Between the trimmed V and J ends, which lost 7 bases and 3 bases, there was a span of 13 bases. From germline, CDR1 is WSHSY and CDR2 SAAADI. The CDR3 runs 15 residues. CDR3 sequence (DNA): TGCGCCAGCACCGAGCGAGGTCATGGGGCCAACGTCCTGACTTTC. Protein sequence: CASTERGHGANVLTF.

In its sample, this clonotype was seen many times. J is TRBJ2-7 and V is TRBV20-1; TRBD2 matches 11 bases. Germline V gene lookup returns CDR1 DFQATT and CDR2 SNEGSKA (reference sequence). The ends lost 8 bases at V and 6 bases at J; junction bases unmatched: 15. The CDR3 is 15 residues long. CDR3 in DNA: TGCAGTTCGGTCGGGACTAGCGGTAGGATGAGCGAGCAGTACTTC. It yields the protein CSSVGTSGRMSEQYF.

CDR3 bases: TGTGCCTGGAGAGCGAGTTCAACTAATGAAAAACTGTTTTTT. Protein sequence: CAWRASSTNEKLFF. The chain has TRBV30 and TRBJ1-4; no clear D. V was pared by 3 bases and J by 0 bases, with 8 bases between. CDR1 GTSNPN and CDR2 SVGIG come from the germline V gene (reference sequence). The CDR3 contains 14 residues.

This clonotype was picked up many times. J is TRBJ2-5 and V is TRBV12-3 or TRBV12-4; 8 bases agree with TRBD2. The CDR3 is made up of 13 amino acids. Trimming cost V 7 bases and J 6 bases; bases outside gene matches: 7. CDR3 bases: TGTGCCAGCACCCCGGCTAGCGGGCAGACCCAGTACTTC. Encoded protein: CASTPASGQTQYF.

This clonotype was observed many times. V and J are TRBV3-1 and TRBJ2-5, with TRBD2 matching over 9 bases. The trim removed 7 bases at V and 5 bases at J, leaving 8 bases unmatched. This CDR3 is built from 14 residues. The germline gives CDR1 LGHDT, CDR2 YNNKEL (reference sequence). Written as DNA, the CDR3 is TGTGCCAGCAAGATGCGGGGGGGCGGGGAGACCCAGTACTTC. As protein: CASKMRGGGETQYF.